The sample holds a few counts of the clone carrying this T cell receptor (beta chain). The data belong to a study of human T cells and chemical hapten exposure. Time point indicated: patch test 1, 2 weeks after DPC sensitization. As to treatment: therapeutic diphenylcyclopropenone sensitization with weekly scalp DPC. V was shortened by 3 bases and J by 0 bases, with 9 bases between the two germline ends. Per germline, CDR1 SQVTM and CDR2 ANQGSEA. The CDR3 is 14 amino acids. TCRdb reprocessed the RACE reads with MiXCR, giving one entry per CDR3 protein. The profile shows 65,000 to 85,000 distinct CDR3 sequences, 10% to 15% of them singletons.

The J gene is TRBJ2-1, the V gene TRBV29-1; unclear D gene. The sequence was obtained from a woman aged 60-75 years with alopecia areata. Some clones in this sample may be carry-over from other donors' samples. This specimen consisted of whole blood, obtained in connection with sensitization to the hapten diphenylcyclopropenone (DPC). CDR3 sequence reads: CSVDKISSYNEQFF. Here the CDR3 DNA reads TGCAGCGTTGATAAGATCAGCTCCTACAATGAGCAGTTCTTC.